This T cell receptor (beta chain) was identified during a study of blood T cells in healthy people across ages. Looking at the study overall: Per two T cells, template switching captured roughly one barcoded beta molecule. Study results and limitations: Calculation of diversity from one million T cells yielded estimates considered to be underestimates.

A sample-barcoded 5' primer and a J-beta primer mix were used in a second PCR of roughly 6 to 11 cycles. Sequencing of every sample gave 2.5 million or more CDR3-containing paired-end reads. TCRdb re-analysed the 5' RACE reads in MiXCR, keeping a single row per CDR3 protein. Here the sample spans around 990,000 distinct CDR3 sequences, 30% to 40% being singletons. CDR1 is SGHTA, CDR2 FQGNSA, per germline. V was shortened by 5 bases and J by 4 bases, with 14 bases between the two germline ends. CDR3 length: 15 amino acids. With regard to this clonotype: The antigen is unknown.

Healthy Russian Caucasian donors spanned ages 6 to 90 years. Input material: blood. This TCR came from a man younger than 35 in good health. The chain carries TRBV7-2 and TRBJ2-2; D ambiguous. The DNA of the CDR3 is TGTGCCAGCAGCACCCAGACTTGGGGCACCGGGGAGCTGTTTTTT. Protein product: CASSTQTWGTGELFF. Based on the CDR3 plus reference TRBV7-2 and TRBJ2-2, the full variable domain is GAGVSQSPSNKVTEKGKDVELRCDPISGHTALYWYRQSLGQGLEFLIYFQGNSAPDKSGLPSDRFSAERTGGSVSTLTIQRTQQEDSAVYLCASSTQTWGTGELFFGEGSRLTVL.